This T cell receptor (beta chain) was retrieved from a study of CD8 T cells in ankylosing spondylitis. General study results and limits: Enrichment of disease-linked clones was reportedly significant in matched ankylosing spondylitis synovial fluid. CD8+ by phenotype, disease-linked clones were relatively rare in peripheral blood. Seemingly distinctive of ankylosing spondylitis blood was a TCR beta motif formed by eight highly homologous variants.

This clonotype has only a few counts. The antigen is not known. Quantitative 5'-RACE was performed with molecular barcodes, and it yielded the TCR beta libraries. TCRdb redid the calling of the 5' RACE reads with MiXCR, one entry per CDR3 protein. This sample has about 220,000 distinct CDR3 sequences, with roughly 18% found just once. Looked up from germline, CDR1 is MGHRA and CDR2 is YSYEKL. The CDR3 contains 13 residues. The germline V and J ends were trimmed by 0 bases and 6 bases, with 8 bases remaining between them. V and J are TRBV4-1 and TRBJ1-2, with D unresolved. The sequenced sample consisted of blood, either unsorted or a sorted T cell fraction (not recorded which). This TCR was recovered from a male donor with ankylosing spondylitis. CDR3 nucleotides: TGCGCCAGCAGCCAAGATCGAAGGGATGGCTACACCTTC. Its translation is CASSQDRRDGYTF.